This record covers a single T cell receptor (beta chain). This clonotype appeared many times. Its antigen has not been determined. Base qualities are not provided; no much larger clone lies one nucleotide away. Library generation was performed with multiplex PCR. Sequencing took place on an Illumina HiSeq 4000. TCR beta libraries were built with iRepertoire HTBI primers and Arm-PCR amplification of CDR3 regions. Gel purification was performed on PCR products prior to sequencing. The source study handled its data this way. Gene usage analysis of CDR3 amino acid clonotypes used the roughly 60 TRBV and about 14 TRBJ segments found across samples. COPE and FqMerger were used to merge filtered high-quality paired reads into contigs. Contigs were aligned with BLAST to IMGT TRBV, TRBD and TRBJ reference genes, and CDR3 was defined per IMGT. Any clonotype with a frequency above 0.1% was classified as a highly expanded clone. Shannon entropy served as the measure of repertoire diversity, while the Gini coefficient captured V-J evenness. A clonotype was considered public if more than one individual shared it. TCRdb's own reprocessing of the public reads used fastp at Q25 and MiXCR and kept productive beta chains. Rows are combined by CDR3 protein, so each entry shows the most common genes and DNA. TCRdb, rather than the study authors, made the V and J calls. Across this sample there are roughly 500,000 distinct CDR3 sequences, with about 22% seen only once. Clones ranked in the top ten supply about 6.6% of the sample.

Explained via the paper, the time point label denotes: persistent/refractory GD, antithyroid drugs over 5 years with positive TRAb. For both TCR sequencing and RNA sequencing, RNA was extracted from PBMCs using TRIzol. The diagnosis of Graves' disease was made according to American Thyroid Association guidelines. Recruitment of patients was carried out at an endocrinology department in Xi'an, China. Each patient gave approximately 10 milliliters of peripheral blood, collected in an EDTA anticoagulant tube. Ficoll Paque Plus density gradient separation was used to isolate PBMCs, and no additional T cell sorting was done. An Agilent 2100 Bioanalyzer and agarose gel were used to assess RNA quality, and a NanoDrop 2000 was used to measure RNA concentration. The data originate from a study of regulatory T cells in long-lasting Graves disease (dated by TCRdb to about 2021). A note on the overall study: Persistent Graves' disease meant more than 5 years of antithyroid drug treatment with TSH receptor autoantibodies that stayed positive. Persistent Graves' disease patients were compared with newly diagnosed Graves' disease patients by peripheral blood TCR sequencing and RNA sequencing. The study was registered as a clinical trial and conducted in China. A total of some 35 samples underwent TCR sequencing, from about 13 patients with persistent Graves' disease and 20 patients with newly diagnosed Graves' disease. In the clinical cohort, patients with persistent Graves' disease had used antithyroid drugs for an average of about 10.3 years.

The paper's findings and limits, for the study overall: Compared with newly diagnosed patients, persistent Graves' disease patients had lower TCR Shannon entropy and fewer highly expanded clones, which suggests clonal expansion. Only the TCR beta chain was sequenced and analyzed. Only peripheral blood was studied, because thyroid tissue, the primary lesion, was inaccessible. TRBV28, TRBJ1-2 and TRBJ2-5 were preferentially used in persistent disease, while TRBV20-1 and TRBJ2-1 were favored in newly diagnosed disease. The small sample size was acknowledged by the authors as a limitation that may reduce accuracy. More public clonotypes were shared among persistent patients (roughly 2,700) than among newly diagnosed patients (roughly 960).

The CDR3 sequence holds 14 residues, the cysteine and phenylalanine included. Left in the record is the CDR3 DNA by itself, 42 bases read in frame from the first base. Between the V and J ends, shortened by 0 bases and 4 bases respectively, the junction contains 12 bases. Sequences SQVTM (CDR1) and ANQGSEA (CDR2) are obtained from the germline V gene. The clonotype was recovered from a female donor with Graves disease. Sample: peripheral blood mononuclear cells (PBMCs), taken when the disease was refractory, from a patient treated with antithyroid drugs. The chain joins TRBV29-1 to TRBJ1-2; a tentative D match to TRBD1 spans 6 bases. The CDR3 sequence is CSVEEARGGYGYTF. The nucleotides read TGCAGCGTTGAAGAGGCCAGGGGCGGCTATGGCTACACCTTC.